This TCR beta chain is from a study of T cell responses to AZD1222 COVID-19 vaccine (dated by TCRdb to the early 2020s). As for the study more broadly: A total of over 230 trial participants underwent TCR sequencing, of whom around 200 received two doses of AZD1222 and some 26 received two doses of the MenACWY control vaccine. Enrollment into the trials was organized by age into subgroups of 18-55, 56-69 and 70-plus years, and those subgroups contained approximately 150, 30 and 60 TCR-sequenced participants, respectively. The paper as a whole reports these results and caveats: In the small 56-69-year group, the increase in depth fell short of significance, most likely because of low power. Nearly half of unique spike-specific TCRs reportedly recognized epitopes outside regions mutated in the B.1.351 and B.1.1.7 variants. No day 14 peak-response samples were available, so repertoires were characterized only after the peak T cell response. Only 5 to 7 AZD1222 recipients were SARS-CoV-2 seropositive at baseline, limiting conclusions about previously exposed vaccinees. The whole spike protein was spanned by vaccine-associated CD4 TCRs, and dominant responses were seen in regions 160-218 and 743-854. Participants were mostly white British and included more females than males, and it was suggested by the authors that clonal diversity may have been underestimated. After two AZD1222 doses, both the breadth and the depth of spike-specific TCRs were significantly higher than at day 0 and than in MenACWY recipients.

Reading the label with the study, this specimen's time point is: about 28 days (+/-7) after the second vaccine dose. AZD1222 recipients whose second dose came at about 4 weeks and those whose second dose came at about 12 weeks were combined into one group, since spike-specific TCR depth and breadth did not differ between the two schedules. Vaccinee samples were obtained from the UK trials COV001 and COV002, which included a single-blind randomized controlled phase 2/3 trial of AZD1222 (ChAdOx1 nCoV-19) in healthy adults. For TCRbeta chain sequencing, PBMC samples from trial participants were taken at day 0 and at day 28 after the second dose. Concerning this clone itself: No antigen is known for it. The input lacks base qualities; no much larger clone sits a single base away. This sample also contains other DNA sequences that code for the same CDR3.

Trimming costs V 2 bases and J 5 bases, and their ends lie 4 bases apart. From the germline V gene, CDR1 is SGHTA and CDR2 is FQGTGA. Its CDR3 holds 12 amino acids, cysteine through phenylalanine. Only the CDR3 DNA stays, 36 bases, in frame from base 1. The CDR3 regions of human TCRbeta chains were analyzed by immunosequencing. From the authors' description of their analysis: Repertoire TCRs were matched against a reference library of SARS-CoV-2-specific TCRs generated with the MIRA antigen-specificity platform. Breadth was defined as the fraction of unique TCRs that were SARS-CoV-2-associated. Depth was defined as the fraction of total T cells that were SARS-CoV-2-associated. Using the MIRA data, each spike-specific TCR was assigned both to the spike region to which the TCR was reactive and to a CD4 or CD8 class. Log10-transformed breadth and depth values were compared by one-way ANOVA with Sidak's multiple comparisons tests. TCRdb carries this immuneACCESS record with in-frame sequences only. Its versions omit some clonotypes, under half of them owing to an unresolved V gene in the studies checked, with the rest unexplained. V and J calls and clone size are as listed in that table; D and trimming were resolved from the DNA. The sample table lists fewer than 90,000 clones, about 93% of them with a count of one. The ten most abundant clones make up around a tenth of the sample.

The sample in question was peripheral blood, obtained 28 days after the second AZD1222 dose. The chain joins TRBV7-3 to TRBJ2-1, with the D gene not confidently named. The receptor's source is an adult who received the AZD1222 COVID-19 vaccine. The sequenced DNA is TGTGCCAGCAGCTTATCAGACAATGAGCAGTTCTTC. This translates into CASSLSDNEQFF. The reference TRBV7-3 and TRBJ2-1 proteins fill in what lies around the CDR3, so the full variable domain reads GAGVSQTPSNKVTEKGKYVELRCDPISGHTALYWYRQSLGQGPEFLIYFQGTGAADDSGLPNDRFFAVRPEGSVSTLKIQRTERGDSAVYLCASSLSDNEQFFGPGTRLTVL.